These T cell receptor beta chains were read from a single sample in a study of human T cells and chemical hapten exposure. TCRdb re-derived calls from the RACE reads in MiXCR, one entry per CDR3 protein. The sample carries just under 350,000 distinct CDR3 sequences, under 9% recorded once. The material was whole blood, obtained in connection with sensitization to the hapten diphenylcyclopropenone (DPC). These receptors came from a young woman with alopecia areata. Some clones in this sample may be carry-over from other donors' samples. Both conserved end residues are part of each CDR3. Each record gives: CDR3 protein, CDR3 DNA, clone size, V gene, J gene, D gene. D genes are given only for firm matches. Clone size is stated in some rows and not others, as once, few, many or a class when expanded.

CAISEHRDSFSTDTQYF	TGTGCCATCAGTGAACATAGGGACAGCTTTAGCACAGATACGCAGTATTTT	many	TRBV10-3	TRBJ2-3	TRBD1
CASSQFIGTYNEQFF	TGTGCCAGCAGCCAATTTATTGGAACCTACAATGAGCAGTTCTTC	many	TRBV3-1	TRBJ2-1	-
CASTKGTYNSPLHF	TGTGCCAGCACGAAGGGAACCTATAATTCACCCCTCCACTTT	-	TRBV6-5	TRBJ1-6	-
CASSGAGPDEAFF	TGTGCCAGCAGCGGGGCAGGGCCCGATGAAGCTTTCTTT	few	TRBV5-4	TRBJ1-1	-
CSARYLGERNEQFF	TGCAGTGCTAGATATCTGGGGGAGCGCAATGAGCAGTTCTTC	-	TRBV20-1	TRBJ2-1	-
CASSLDSLLAGPQETQYF	TGTGCCAGCAGCTTGGATAGCCTACTAGCGGGGCCACAAGAGACCCAGTACTTC	many	TRBV5-5	TRBJ2-5	TRBD2
CASVEQAGGADTQYF	TGTGCCAGCGTCGAACAAGCGGGGGGCGCAGATACGCAGTATTTT	few	TRBV7-8	TRBJ2-3	TRBD2
CASSPGGSSSYEQYF	TGTGCCAGCAGCCCAGGGGGTTCAAGCTCCTACGAGCAGTACTTC	few	TRBV7-9	TRBJ2-7	TRBD1
CASSVQGGPDTQYF	TGTGCCAGCAGCGTCCAGGGGGGCCCGGATACGCAGTATTTT	many	TRBV9	TRBJ2-3	-
CASSLGQAGYEQYF	TGTGCCAGCAGTTTGGGGCAGGCCGGCTACGAGCAGTACTTC	-	TRBV27	TRBJ2-7	-
CASSPPDIYLYF	TGTGCCAGCAGTCCCCCGGACATCTACTTGTACTTC	few	TRBV12-3/TRBV12-4	TRBJ2-7	-
CSGLAGDQETQYF	TGCAGCGGACTAGCGGGCGACCAAGAGACCCAGTACTTC	-	TRBV29-1	TRBJ2-5	TRBD2
CASSQDQHVNYGYTF	TGTGCCAGCAGCCAAGACCAACATGTGAACTATGGCTACACCTTC	many	TRBV4-2	TRBJ1-2	-
CASSLEDRTAYGYTF	TGTGCCAGCAGCTTAGAAGACAGGACAGCCTATGGCTACACCTTC	few	TRBV7-2	TRBJ1-2	-
CATSTRTSTPDTQYF	TGTGCCACCAGCACCCGGACTAGCACCCCAGATACGCAGTATTTT	-	TRBV15	TRBJ2-3	TRBD2
CASSSPLRNTIYF	TGTGCCAGCAGTTCTCCCCTCCGAAACACCATATATTTT	few	TRBV6-5	TRBJ1-3	-
CASRPLGPQKETQYF	TGTGCCAGTCGTCCCCTGGGACCACAAAAAGAGACCCAGTACTTC	few	TRBV6-2/TRBV6-3	TRBJ2-5	-
CASNVLAGSYEQYF	TGTGCCAGCAACGTACTAGCGGGTTCCTACGAGCAGTACTTC	-	TRBV2	TRBJ2-7	TRBD2
CASSQGSGSYEQYF	TGTGCCAGCAGCCAAGGCAGCGGAAGCTACGAGCAGTACTTC	-	TRBV4-2	TRBJ2-7	-
CASSQQQTGYEQYF	TGTGCCAGCAGCCAACAACAGACAGGGTACGAGCAGTACTTC	many	TRBV3-1	TRBJ2-7	TRBD1
CSARDATSVDGELFF	TGCAGTGCTAGAGATGCGACTAGCGTAGACGGGGAGCTGTTTTTT	many	TRBV20-1	TRBJ2-2	TRBD2
CASSPRTSQETQYF	TGTGCCAGCAGCCCTAGGACTAGCCAAGAGACCCAGTACTTC	many	TRBV3-1	TRBJ2-5	TRBD2
CASSYLGQSQETQYF	TGTGCCAGCAGTTACTTGGGACAGTCACAAGAGACCCAGTACTTC	many	TRBV6-5	TRBJ2-5	TRBD1
CASSSGGSGEKLFF	TGTGCCAGCAGCTCCGGAGGGTCGGGTGAAAAACTGTTTTTT	few	TRBV7-8	TRBJ1-4	-
CSARVRVGNSPLHF	TGCAGTGCTAGGGTTAGGGTGGGTAATTCACCCCTCCACTTT	-	TRBV20-1	TRBJ1-6	-
CAISEGVGGQTKNIQYF	TGTGCCATCAGTGAGGGGGTAGGGGGCCAAACCAAAAACATTCAGTACTTC	few	TRBV10-3	TRBJ2-4	TRBD1
CASSQPHYRGPFQETQYF	TGTGCCAGCAGCCAACCCCACTACAGGGGGCCTTTCCAAGAGACCCAGTACTTC	many	TRBV14	TRBJ2-5	TRBD1
CSARGLAGGRTDTQYF	TGCAGTGCTAGAGGCCTAGCGGGGGGTAGGACAGATACGCAGTATTTT	few	TRBV20-1	TRBJ2-3	TRBD2
CASSSPGISGNTIYF	TGTGCCAGCAGTTCTCCAGGGATTTCTGGAAACACCATATATTTT	-	TRBV28	TRBJ1-3	-
CASSLGPGKNTEAFF	TGTGCCAGCAGTTTGGGGCCAGGGAAGAACACTGAAGCTTTCTTT	many	TRBV28	TRBJ1-1	-
CASSMRLTAYEQYF	TGTGCCAGTAGTATGCGACTAACCGCCTACGAGCAGTACTTC	few	TRBV19	TRBJ2-7	-
CASSQDRIGYTF	TGTGCCAGCAGCCAAGACCGGATCGGCTACACCTTC	-	TRBV14	TRBJ1-2	-
CASSLGRAQGEKLFF	TGTGCCAGCAGCTTAGGCCGTGCTCAAGGCGAAAAACTGTTTTTT	few	TRBV5-4	TRBJ1-4	-
CASSSPVAGNIKYF	TGTGCCAGCAGCTCGCCGGTAGCGGGGAATATAAAGTATTTT	many	TRBV7-2	TRBJ2-3	TRBD2
CASSGMGQGADTQYF	TGTGCCAGCAGTGGAATGGGACAGGGCGCAGATACGCAGTATTTT	many	TRBV25-1	TRBJ2-3	TRBD1
CASSWGGGNYGYTF	TGTGCCAGCAGCTGGGGGGGAGGGAACTATGGCTACACCTTC	many	TRBV12-3/TRBV12-4	TRBJ1-2	-
CASSLGTPRDTQYF	TGTGCCAGCAGCTTGGGAACTCCGAGGGATACGCAGTATTTT	many	TRBV5-5	TRBJ2-3	-
CASSTQVQGGYEQYF	TGTGCCAGCAGCACCCAAGTGCAGGGGGGCTACGAGCAGTACTTC	many	TRBV12-3/TRBV12-4	TRBJ2-7	-
CASSRGRGEQYF	TGTGCCAGCAGTCGGGGGCGAGGGGAGCAGTACTTC	few	TRBV6-5	TRBJ2-7	-
CASSMGRENSPLHF	TGTGCCAGCAGCATGGGACGGGAAAATTCACCCCTCCACTTT	many	TRBV7-2	TRBJ1-6	-
CASSYSSADWDQPQHF	TGTGCCAGCAGTTACTCTTCGGCGGACTGGGATCAGCCCCAGCATTTT	many	TRBV6-2/TRBV6-3	TRBJ1-5	-
CASSLGPVSSGNTIYF	TGTGCCAGCAGCTTAGGCCCAGTCAGCTCTGGAAACACCATATATTTT	few	TRBV7-9	TRBJ1-3	-
CASSLNTGRDTQYF	TGCGCCAGCAGCTTGAATACAGGGCGAGATACGCAGTATTTT	few	TRBV5-1	TRBJ2-3	-
CASTHRLGATSTDTQYF	TGTGCCAGCACCCACCGATTGGGAGCTACTAGCACAGATACGCAGTATTTT	few	TRBV6-6	TRBJ2-3	-
CASSETGALIYEQYF	TGTGCCAGCAGTGAGACAGGGGCTCTCATCTACGAGCAGTACTTC	-	TRBV28	TRBJ2-7	TRBD1
CASSFRRNADTQYF	TGTGCCAGCAGTTTTCGACGAAACGCAGATACGCAGTATTTT	-	TRBV12-3/TRBV12-4	TRBJ2-3	-
CASSLAPGPGSGYTF	TGTGCCAGCAGCTTAGCCCCCGGGCCAGGGAGCGGCTACACCTTC	-	TRBV7-2	TRBJ1-2	-
CASSSGQAGGNQPQHF	TGTGCCAGCAGTTCAGGACAGGCCGGGGGCAATCAGCCCCAGCATTTT	few	TRBV6-2/TRBV6-3	TRBJ1-5	TRBD1
CASSSRQRGGRYEQYF	TGTGCCAGCAGCTCCCGACAGCGGGGGGGCCGCTACGAGCAGTACTTC	-	TRBV3-1	TRBJ2-7	TRBD2